This TCR beta chain was sequenced in a study of T cell clones after liver transplantation (dated by TCRdb to the late 2010s). Concerning the study at large: The samples were obtained from ITN030ST, a randomized trial that attempted immunosuppression withdrawal within 2 years after liver transplantation. After a pre-transplant mixed lymphocyte reaction, TCRbeta sequencing was used to pinpoint donor-reactive T cell clones, which were subsequently tracked in post-transplant blood. As an antigen-independent comparator for the donor-reactive sequences, third party-reactive TCRbeta sequences from pre-transplant MLRs were identified as well. Three of the eight recipients were HCV-positive; the others were transplanted for non-autoimmune, non-viral indications. Subjects received no induction therapy and standard immunosuppression until randomization at 12-24 months post-transplant. Tolerance was defined as complete immunosuppression withdrawal for at least one year with no rise in liver enzymes beyond twice the upper limit of normal. Blood samples were collected pre-transplant, pre-randomization before withdrawal, and post-randomization after either complete withdrawal or failed withdrawal. A cohort of 8 liver transplant recipients was studied, of whom 3 were classified as tolerant and 5 as non-tolerant. Paper-wide results and their limitations: In two subjects, low numbers of available donor cells limited the measurable donor-reactive repertoire. A greater decline was seen for donor-reactive sequences than for third party-reactive sequences, suggesting partial antigen-specific deletion unrelated to withdrawal success. Conclusions were preliminary, limited by small, heterogeneous patient numbers and non-standardized post-transplant time points. Because no allograft tissue specimens were available, donor-reactive T cells may have migrated into the graft instead of being deleted. When repertoire turnover was accounted for, significantly reduced detection of donor-reactive sequences was found in 7 of 8 subjects for CD4 and in 8 of 8 subjects for CD8. In most of the 8 subjects, circulating donor-reactive CD4 TCRbeta sequences decreased significantly after transplant, regardless of tolerance or HCV status.

With regard to this clone: The antigen this receptor binds is unknown. No qualities accompany the bases; no much larger clone lies one base away.

High-throughput TCRbeta CDR3 sequencing of frozen genomic DNA was performed by immunoSEQ, with PCR amplification, mapping, bias correction and internal controls included. Concerning the study's data processing: Productive rearrangements were kept, and unique TCRbeta sequences were defined by CDR3 nucleotide sequence plus V and J gene. Donor-reactive sequences required at least 5-fold expansion in CFSE-low cells versus unstimulated pre-transplant cells and at least 0.01% frequency. Minimum frequency thresholds were set for each subject on the basis of the unstimulated sample with the lowest template count, so that a detection power of at least 90% was ensured. Jensen-Shannon divergence between the top 1000 TCRbeta sequences after and before transplant was used to measure repertoire turnover. Changes in detection of donor-reactive sequences were tested with two-sided Fisher's exact tests. TCRdb limited this immuneACCESS table to in-frame rearrangements with V and J called. A share of clones is missing; checked studies link under half to unresolved V genes, and the rest is unexplained. V and J calls and clone size are those listed in that table; D and trimming were worked out from the DNA. The sample profile shows approximately 68,000 clones; 80% of them were found once. The ten largest clones take up about 0.64% of the sample.

There are 14 amino acids in the CDR3, from cysteine to phenylalanine inclusive. Only the CDR3 DNA is retained, 42 bases long and in frame from the first base. Sequences SGHDT (CDR1) and YYEEEE (CDR2) are obtained from the germline V gene. V and J lose 4 bases and 4 bases, and a span of 15 bases separates them. Interpreted using the paper, the time point label stands for: pre-transplant. Thawed unstimulated PBMCs were stained for CD3, CD4 and CD8 and FACS-sorted into CD3+CD4+ and CD3+CD8+ populations. All 8 studied subjects were randomized to withdrawal of immunosuppression. The Qiagen DNeasy Blood and Tissue Kit was used for isolation of genomic DNA.

This TCR came from a human donor who received a liver transplant. The starting material was CD4+ T cells from blood, obtained before liver transplant. Recombination connected TRBV5-6 to TRBJ2-7; the D segment could be TRBD2, given 5 matching bases. The sequenced DNA is TGTGCCAGCAGCCCGATTGGAGGACTGTACGAGCAGTACTTC. Its protein is CASSPIGGLYEQYF.